This TCR beta chain appears in the sequencing data of a study of OX40 agonist ivuxolimab in advanced cancers. This clone was picked up a small number of times. Its antigen is undetermined. The V gene's germline CDR1 is ENHRY and CDR2 SYGVKD. Losses at the gene ends were 7 bases for V and 7 bases for J; bases not matched to a gene: 17. CDR3 length equals 17 residues. Profiled with immunoSEQ multiplex PCR; TCRdb holds only in-frame clones, not every one. The sample has tens of thousands of clones, around 83% seen once. Broader study findings: The mean number of expanded clones was higher in CD8+ T cells than in CD4+.

The specimen comprised CD4+ or CD8+ T cells sorted from blood, sampled in a trial of the OX40 agonist ivuxolimab. The clonotype was recovered from an adult with an advanced solid tumor such as melanoma, head and neck, liver or kidney cancer. The chain joins TRBV10-3 to TRBJ2-1, with 9 bases identical to TRBD1. For the CDR3, the DNA is TGTGCCATCAACGCCGGACATACAGGGGGCGGTAGGAATGAGCAGTTCTTC. It translates to CAINAGHTGGGRNEQFF.